A selection of T cell receptor beta chains follows, all from one sample in a study of CD8+CD57+ T cells in acquired aplastic anemia. TCRdb passed the reads through MiXCR, listing each CDR3 protein once. Of about 150,000 distinct CDR3 sequences in the sample, roughly half were seen once. Material: sorted CD4+, CD8+, or CD8+CD57+ T cells (not recorded which) from PBMCs. These receptors all come from a human donor with aplastic anemia. The conserved cysteine and the conserved F or W are not part of the CDR3 here. The order of the fields is J gene, V gene, D gene, CDR3 protein. D genes are given only for firm matches.

TRBJ1-5 | TRBV12-5 | . | ASGLGILNQPQH
TRBJ2-1 | TRBV9 | TRBD2 | ASSVAIAGALSYNEQF
TRBJ2-5 | TRBV20-1 | . | SARRSGQETQY
TRBJ1-2 | TRBV7-9 | . | ASSFRESGYT
TRBJ2-2 | TRBV4-3 | TRBD2 | ASSHALAGTGELF
TRBJ2-7 | TRBV9 | TRBD2 | ASSTGLAGYEQY
TRBJ2-1 | TRBV25-1 | . | ASSDRIPVYNEQF
TRBJ2-1 | TRBV19 | . | ASSAGGAYNEQF
TRBJ2-2 | TRBV19 | TRBD2 | ASSMGGTSGDTGELF
TRBJ2-7 | TRBV14 | TRBD2 | ASSRSRTSGSSKEDEQY
TRBJ1-6 | TRBV7-9 | . | ASSSGLGMTLH
TRBJ2-6 | TRBV19 | . | ASGANVLT
TRBJ2-7 | TRBV7-9 | . | ASRTSSYEQY
TRBJ2-3 | TRBV5-1 | . | ASTLNPYADTQY
TRBJ1-2 | TRBV27 | . | ASSLSVHVTGYT
TRBJ1-6 | TRBV5-1 | TRBD1 | ASSSGQGVGPPLH
TRBJ2-5 | TRBV10-3 | . | AISDTGQETQY
TRBJ2-5 | TRBV7-9 | . | ASSLAGAETQY
TRBJ1-3 | TRBV2 | TRBD1 | ASSEGSGTDLSGNTIY
TRBJ1-1 | TRBV6-5 | . | ASSYHRGGNTEAF
TRBJ1-5 | TRBV4-1 | . | ASSEVGTAYPQH
TRBJ1-3 | TRBV10-2 | . | ASSVGSSGNTIY
TRBJ1-1 | TRBV15 | . | ATSRSDTEAF
TRBJ2-1 | TRBV7-3 | . | ASSLTGTGNEQF
TRBJ1-3 | TRBV2 | . | ASHLGRGKGNTIY
TRBJ2-5 | TRBV5-1 | TRBD2 | ASSIGLAGASYQEPQY
TRBJ2-2 | TRBV24-1 | TRBD1 | ATSHRDRDTGELF